This record concerns one T cell receptor beta chain sequence. This sample was taken from a study of blood T cell repertoires in COVID-19. This table comes from immunoSEQ multiplex PCR, and its TCRdb copy is limited to in-frame clones, with some not included. The sample lists about 150,000 clones; 80% to 85% were seen once. The J segment lost 0 bases and the V segment lost 4 bases, leaving 5 bases of the junction unmatched. This CDR3 is built from 15 residues. Germline V CDR1 and CDR2: SGHKS, YYEKEE (reference sequence). The TCR sequence derives from a man aged 65-85 years who had been exposed to COVID-19. V gene TRBV5-5 combines with J gene TRBJ2-7, with 9 bases lining up with TRBD2. The specimen was PBMCs or T cells enriched from blood (not recorded which). The CDR3 spells CASSPLAGHSYEQYF. In nucleotides, the CDR3 is TGTGCCAGCAGCCCGCTAGCGGGGCACTCCTACGAGCAGTACTTC.